This TCR beta chain was identified during a study of blood T cell repertoires in COVID-19. As originally analysed: Estimation of nucleated cell counts was performed using reference gene primer amplification. Clones were read by immunoSEQ multiplex PCR, and TCRdb kept only the in-frame ones, dropping some. V and J calls and clone size are as listed in that table; D and trimming were resolved from the DNA. The repertoire consists of tens of thousands of clones, with approximately 78% occurring once and the leading ten covering nearly 5%. Germline V lookup: CDR1 SGHTA, CDR2 FQGNSA. Trimming removed 3 bases from V and 2 bases from J; junction bases left unmatched: 13. The CDR3 consists of 18 residues.

The specimen was peripheral blood. The V gene is TRBV7-2, the J gene TRBJ1-3, with TRBD1 matching over 7 bases. The TCR sequence derives from a woman of 80 years or more with active or convalescent COVID-19. CDR3 protein: CASSFQPGRGGTGNTIYF. The CDR3 DNA sequence: TGTGCCAGCAGCTTCCAACCGGGCCGAGGGGGCACTGGAAACACCATATATTTT.